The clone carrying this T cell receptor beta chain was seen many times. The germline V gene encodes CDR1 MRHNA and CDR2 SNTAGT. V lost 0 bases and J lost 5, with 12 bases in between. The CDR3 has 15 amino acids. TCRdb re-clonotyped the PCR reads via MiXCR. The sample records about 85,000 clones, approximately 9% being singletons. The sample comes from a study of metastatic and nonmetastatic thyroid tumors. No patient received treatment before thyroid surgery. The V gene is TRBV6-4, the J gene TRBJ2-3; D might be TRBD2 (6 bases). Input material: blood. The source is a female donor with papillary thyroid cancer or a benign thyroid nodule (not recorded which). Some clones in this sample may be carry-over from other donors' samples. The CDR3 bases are TGTGCCAGCAGTGACTCTCGGGGCGGGGTAGATACGCAGTATTTT. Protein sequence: CASSDSRGGVDTQYF.